These T cell receptor beta chains were read from a single sample in a study of cytotoxic CD8 clonotypes in ibrutinib-treated CLL. The data were produced by immunoSEQ multiplex PCR, yet TCRdb's version contains in-frame clones alone and is incomplete. The sample contains approximately 24,000 clones, approximately 80% of which appear only once. The sequences come from PBMCs, collected before ibrutinib treatment. These receptors originate from a human donor with chronic lymphocytic leukemia. The CDR3 runs from the conserved cysteine through the conserved F or W. The D gene is left open where the match is weak.

D,J,V,CDR3
.,TRBJ2-1,TRBV27,CASSLPGTLSNEQFF
.,TRBJ2-3,TRBV7-2,CASSLAGGGGTDTQYF
.,TRBJ1-5,TRBV5-1,CASSLGLGGGNQPQHF
TRBD2,TRBJ2-1,TRBV5-4,CASSLESGRAYNEQFF
TRBD2,TRBJ2-3,TRBV5-1,CASSLGATSITDTQYF
.,TRBJ2-5,TRBV28,CASSLGGPQETQYF
.,TRBJ2-2,TRBV19,CIGRSNTGELFF
TRBD2,TRBJ2-1,TRBV27,CASSLGLASGSLDNEQFF
TRBD1,TRBJ2-2,TRBV5-1,CASQTGDTGELFF
.,TRBJ2-5,TRBV11-2,CASSLAAGLQETQYF
TRBD2,TRBJ2-1,TRBV4-1,CASSHGLAGANEQFF
TRBD2,TRBJ2-7,TRBV5-1,CASSLAGTSDYEQYF
TRBD2,TRBJ2-2,TRBV14,CAVGGVTGELFF
TRBD2,TRBJ2-3,TRBV5-1,CASSGKAGGPDTQYF
.,TRBJ2-1,TRBV9,CASTATGTGEQFF
.,TRBJ2-4,TRBV28,CASSPGLALDIGIQYF
.,TRBJ2-1,TRBV14,CASSPLGGYSYNEQFF
.,TRBJ1-2,TRBV6-5,CASSYSKVDRGGYTF
.,TRBJ1-3,TRBV10-3,CAISMGPNSGNTIYF
.,TRBJ2-5,TRBV28,CASSFSSTGFGETQYF
.,TRBJ1-1,TRBV12-5,CASGQLTGWDTEAFF
TRBD2,TRBJ2-1,TRBV7-2,CASSRGTSGNNEQFF
.,TRBJ2-1,TRBV10-1,CASSEEIAEEYNEQFF
TRBD2,TRBJ2-1,TRBV19,CASTDGASGRHEQFF
TRBD2,TRBJ2-2,TRBV27,CASSLSLGLAGGTGELFF
.,TRBJ2-1,TRBV14,CASSQYVASAHSYNEQFF
TRBD1,TRBJ2-1,TRBV10-3,CAISRDRGSNEQFF